The 11 T cell receptor beta chains presented below share a single source sample, sequenced in a study of radiation and T cells in renal cell carcinoma (dated by TCRdb to 2018 to 2020). The library was prepared using the immunoSEQ multiplex PCR assay. TCRdb's version of the immuneACCESS table is confined to in-frame rearrangements and falls short of the full clone set. An unresolved V gene accounts for under half of the shortfall where checked; the remainder is of unknown origin. The sample yields 65,000 to 80,000 clones; about 86% were counted once. The top ten clones comprise approximately 22% of the sample. The sample's time point label is to be understood as: blood 2 weeks post-SBRT. The label giving this sample's treatment or condition can be read as: 15 Gy SBRT to primary tumor, nephrectomy 4 weeks later. Material: blood, obtained from a patient whose treatment included radiotherapy and nephrectomy. The source of these receptors is a woman in her forties or fifties with renal cell carcinoma.

This chain uses TRBV2 with TRBJ1-3; D unclear. This CDR3 has 14 residues. The germline V and J ends were trimmed by 6 bases and 7 bases, with 16 bases remaining between them. Looked up from germline, CDR1 is SNHLY and CDR2 is FYNNEI. Here the CDR3 DNA reads TGTGCCAGCAGAGCCCAGGTTTTGTCGAACACCATATATTTT. Its translation: CASRAQVLSNTIYF.

V gene TRBV6-1 combines with J gene TRBJ1-6; D uncertain. The CDR3 has 15 residues. In germline, CDR1 is MNHNS, CDR2 SASEGT. Trimming cost V 5 bases and J 2 bases, with 10 bases left between them. DNA of the CDR3: TGTGCCAGCAGTCCTCCCGGGACCTATAATTCACCCCTCCACTTT. It is translated as CASSPPGTYNSPLHF.

The chain combines TRBV15 with TRBJ2-3; 8 positions agree with TRBD2. The CDR3 has 16 amino acids. After removal of 1 base from V and 1 base from J, the junction contained 4 bases not matched to a gene. Germline V gene sequence: CDR1 LNHNV, CDR2 YYDKDF (reference sequence). CDR3 region: CATSRASGRRTDTQYF. CDR3 nucleotide sequence: TGTGCCACCAGCAGAGCTAGCGGGCGTCGCACAGATACGCAGTATTTT.

This rearrangement joins TRBV7-2 to TRBJ2-2; 10 bases are a match to TRBD2. The CDR3 covers 16 residues. Germline V CDR1 and CDR2: SGHTA, FQGNSA. The junction had 7 bases not matched to a gene; V was cut back by 5 bases and J by 4 bases. The CDR3 loop reads CASSLFSSGSTGELFF. The DNA for the CDR3 is TGTGCCAGCAGCCTATTTTCTAGCGGGAGCACCGGGGAGCTGTTTTTT.

This clone was detected only once. The genes are TRBV4-3 and TRBJ2-6; D unresolved. Looked up from germline, CDR1 is LGHNA and CDR2 is YSLEER. The V end was cut by 1 base, the J end by 0 bases, with 4 bases between. The CDR3 is 15 amino acids. The CDR3 loop reads CASSQAFSGANVLTF. As DNA, the CDR3 is TGCGCCAGCAGCCAAGCCTTCTCTGGGGCCAACGTCCTGACTTTC.

The J gene is TRBJ1-1, the V gene TRBV5-4; D unclear. CDR1 and CDR2 from the germline V gene are SGHNT and YYREEE (reference sequence). With 3 bases removed from V and 5 bases from J, the gap between germline ends came to 11 bases. This CDR3 region has 13 residues. Here the CDR3 reads CASSSPVMTEAFF. In DNA, the CDR3 is TGTGCCAGCAGCTCCCCTGTTATGACTGAAGCTTTCTTT. Supplemented by reference TRBV5-4 and TRBJ1-1, the full variable domain reads ETGVTQSPTHLIKTRGQQVTLRCSSQSGHNTVSWYQQALGQGPQFIFQYYREEENGRGNFPPRFSGLQFPNYSSELNVNALELDDSALYLCASSSPVMTEAFFGQGTRLTVV.

J is TRBJ1-1 and V is TRBV7-2; TRBD1 might be the D (6 bases). The CDR3 covers 13 residues. CDR1 is SGHTA and CDR2 is FQGNSA in the germline V gene. V was cut by 5 bases and J by 7 bases, with 14 bases left in between. CDR3 sequence: CASSVRTRGEAFF. The DNA of the CDR3 is TGTGCCAGCAGCGTAAGGACCAGGGGTGAAGCTTTCTTT.

This clone was observed a handful of times. This chain joins TRBV9 and TRBJ2-3, with D possibly TRBD2 on 5 matching bases. V shed 3 bases and J shed 4 bases, with 9 bases lying between them. CDR3 size: 13 residues. Germline loops: CDR1 SGDLS, CDR2 YYNGEE. CDR3 sequence reads: CASSDGGPDTQYF. The CDR3 nucleotides read TGTGCCAGCAGCGACGGCGGGCCAGATACGCAGTATTTT.

The chain uses TRBV2 and TRBJ2-1, with TRBD2 as a possible D gene (6 bases). The CDR3 extends over 13 amino acids. V was shortened by 10 bases and J by 6 bases, with 16 bases between the two germline ends. CDR1 and CDR2 (germline): SNHLY, FYNNEI. The chain's CDR3 is CATMGGGRNEQFF. Here the CDR3 DNA reads TGTGCCACCATGGGGGGAGGACGCAATGAGCAGTTCTTC.

The rearrangement links TRBV2 to TRBJ2-3; D ambiguous. Germline V gene lookup returns CDR1 SNHLY and CDR2 FYNNEI. Trimming stripped 3 bases from V and 4 bases from J, with 5 bases between. The CDR3 contains 12 residues. The CDR3 sequence is CASSENPDTQYF. CDR3 nucleotides: TGTGCCAGCAGTGAGAATCCAGATACGCAGTATTTT.

This chain joins TRBV5-4 and TRBJ2-7; 10 bases are shared with TRBD2. Germline V gene lookup returns CDR1 SGHNT and CDR2 YYREEE (reference sequence). The V segment lost 7 bases and the J segment 5 bases; nucleotides outside the gene matches: 6. The CDR3 runs 13 residues. The DNA for the CDR3 is TGTGCCAGCCGCCGAGCGGGAGGGAACGAGCAGTACTTC. Translation gives CASRRAGGNEQYF.